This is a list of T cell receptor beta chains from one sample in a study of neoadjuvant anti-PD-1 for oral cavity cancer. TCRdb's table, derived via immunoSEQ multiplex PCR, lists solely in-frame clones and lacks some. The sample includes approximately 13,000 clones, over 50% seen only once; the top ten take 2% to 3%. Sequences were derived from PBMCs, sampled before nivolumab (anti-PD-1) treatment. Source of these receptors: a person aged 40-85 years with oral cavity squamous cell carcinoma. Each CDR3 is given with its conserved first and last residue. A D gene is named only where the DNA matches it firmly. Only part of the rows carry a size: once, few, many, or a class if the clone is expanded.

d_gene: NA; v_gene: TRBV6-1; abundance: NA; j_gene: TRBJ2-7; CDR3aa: CASSERTGASYEQYF; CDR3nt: TGTGCCAGCAGTGAAAGGACTGGGGCCTCCTACGAGCAGTACTTC
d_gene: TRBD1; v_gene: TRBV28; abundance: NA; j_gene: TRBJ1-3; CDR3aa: CASRFTGGGGNTIYF; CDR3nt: TGTGCCAGCAGATTTACAGGGGGCGGGGGAAACACCATATATTTT
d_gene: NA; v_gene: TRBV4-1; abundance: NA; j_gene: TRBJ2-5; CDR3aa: CASSQAETETQYF; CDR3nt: TGCGCCAGCAGCCAAGCCGAAACAGAGACCCAGTACTTC
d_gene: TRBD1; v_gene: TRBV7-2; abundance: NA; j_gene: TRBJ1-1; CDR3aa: CASRPWTGMNTEAFF; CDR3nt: TGTGCCAGCAGGCCTTGGACAGGGATGAACACTGAAGCTTTCTTT
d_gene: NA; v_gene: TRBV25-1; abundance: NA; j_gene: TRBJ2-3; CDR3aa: CASSTAWGTQYF; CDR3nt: TGTGCCAGCTCTACCGCGTGGGGCACGCAGTATTTT
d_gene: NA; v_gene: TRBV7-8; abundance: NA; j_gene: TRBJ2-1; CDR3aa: CASSLVLGPLGSEQFF; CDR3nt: TGTGCCAGCAGCTTAGTTTTGGGCCCTCTCGGTTCTGAGCAGTTCTTC
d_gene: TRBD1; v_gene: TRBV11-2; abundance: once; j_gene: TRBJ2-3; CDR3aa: CASSDTDRLTDTQYF; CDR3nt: TGTGCCAGCAGCGATACGGACAGGTTAACAGATACGCAGTATTTT
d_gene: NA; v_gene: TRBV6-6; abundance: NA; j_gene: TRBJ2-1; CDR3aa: CASSGTFPAYNEQFF; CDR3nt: TGTGCCAGCAGTGGGACTTTCCCCGCCTACAATGAGCAGTTCTTC
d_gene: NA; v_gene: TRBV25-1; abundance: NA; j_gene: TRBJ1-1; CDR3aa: CASNWGAEGSEAFF; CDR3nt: TGTGCCAGCAATTGGGGGGCGGAGGGGTCTGAAGCTTTCTTT
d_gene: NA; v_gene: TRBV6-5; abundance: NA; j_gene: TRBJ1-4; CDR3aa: CASSYGGMDEKLFF; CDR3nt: TGTGCCAGCAGTTACGGAGGGATGGATGAAAAACTGTTTTTT
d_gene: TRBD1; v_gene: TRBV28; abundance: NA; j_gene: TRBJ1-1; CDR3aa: CASSSSSTGGITEAFF; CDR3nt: TGTGCCAGCAGTTCCTCTTCCACAGGGGGGATCACTGAAGCTTTCTTT
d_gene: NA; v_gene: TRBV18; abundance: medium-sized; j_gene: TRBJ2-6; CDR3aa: CASSPGANVLTF; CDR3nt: TGTGCCAGCTCACCTGGGGCCAACGTCCTGACTTTC
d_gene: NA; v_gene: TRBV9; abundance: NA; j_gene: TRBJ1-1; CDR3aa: CASSVGDSGMNTEAFF; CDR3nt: TGTGCCAGCAGCGTTGGAGATTCCGGTATGAACACTGAAGCTTTCTTT
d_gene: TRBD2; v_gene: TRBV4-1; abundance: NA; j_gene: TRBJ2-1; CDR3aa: CASSQAASGTGEQFF; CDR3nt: TGCGCCAGCAGCCAAGCGGCTAGCGGGACGGGTGAGCAGTTCTTC
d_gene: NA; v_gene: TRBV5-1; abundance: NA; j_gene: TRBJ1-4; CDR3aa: CASSPDRGPPEEKLFF; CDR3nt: TGCGCCAGCAGCCCCGACCGGGGTCCCCCTGAAGAAAAACTGTTTTTT
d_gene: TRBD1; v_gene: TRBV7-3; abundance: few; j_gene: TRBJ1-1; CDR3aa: CASSPGQGANEAFF; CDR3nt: TGTGCCAGCAGCCCCGGACAGGGGGCTAATGAAGCTTTCTTT
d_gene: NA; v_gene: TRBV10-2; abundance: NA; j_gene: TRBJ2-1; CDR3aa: CASSDRGGYNEQFF; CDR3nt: TGCGCCAGCAGTGACAGGGGCGGCTACAATGAGCAGTTCTTC
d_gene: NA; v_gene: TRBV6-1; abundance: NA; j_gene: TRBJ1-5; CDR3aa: CASSEGLTVNQPQHF; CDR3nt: TGTGCCAGCAGTGAAGGGTTGACCGTTAATCAGCCCCAGCATTTT
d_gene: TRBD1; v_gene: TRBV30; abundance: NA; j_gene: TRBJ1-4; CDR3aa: CAWSLAGIRGEKLFF; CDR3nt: TGTGCCTGGAGTTTGGCCGGGATCAGGGGGGAAAAACTGTTTTTT
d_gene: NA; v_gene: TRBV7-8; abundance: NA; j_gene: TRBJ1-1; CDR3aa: CASNSQGRNTEAFF; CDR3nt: TGTGCCAGCAACAGTCAGGGGAGAAACACTGAAGCTTTCTTT
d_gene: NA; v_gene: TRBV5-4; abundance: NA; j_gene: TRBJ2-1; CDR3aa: CASSPAGPAYNEQFF; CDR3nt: TGTGCCAGCAGCCCGGCGGGCCCAGCATACAATGAGCAGTTCTTC
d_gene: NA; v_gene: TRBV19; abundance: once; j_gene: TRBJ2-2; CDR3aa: CASSLRDTPGPGELFF; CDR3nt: TGTGCCAGTAGTCTCCGGGACACTCCTGGACCCGGGGAGCTGTTTTTT
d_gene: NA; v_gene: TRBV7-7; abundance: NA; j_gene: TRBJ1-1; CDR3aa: CASSLGEVTEAFF; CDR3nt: TGTGCTAGCAGCTTAGGAGAGGTCACTGAAGCTTTCTTT
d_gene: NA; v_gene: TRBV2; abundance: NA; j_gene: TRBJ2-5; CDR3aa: CASSTAGVRETQYF; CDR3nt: TGTGCCAGCAGTACCGCCGGGGTCCGGGAGACCCAGTACTTC
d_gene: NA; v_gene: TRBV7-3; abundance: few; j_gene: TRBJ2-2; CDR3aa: CASSPHTGELFF; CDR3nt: TGTGCCAGCAGCCCCCATACTGGGGAGCTGTTTTTT
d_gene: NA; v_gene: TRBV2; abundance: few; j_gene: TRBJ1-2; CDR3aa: CASPGGRGYTF; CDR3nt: TGTGCCAGCCCCGGGGGTAGGGGCTACACCTTC
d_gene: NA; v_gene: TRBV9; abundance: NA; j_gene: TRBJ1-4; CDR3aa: CASSVALGKLFF; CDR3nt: TGTGCCAGCAGCGTAGCACTCGGGAAACTGTTTTTT
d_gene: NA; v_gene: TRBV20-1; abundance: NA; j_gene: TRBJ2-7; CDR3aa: CSATGPQEQYF; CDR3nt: TGCAGCGCGACAGGCCCACAAGAGCAGTACTTC
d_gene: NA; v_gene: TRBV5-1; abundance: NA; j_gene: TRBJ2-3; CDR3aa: CASSSGDRTDTQYF; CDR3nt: TGCGCCAGCAGCTCCGGGGATAGAACAGATACGCAGTATTTT
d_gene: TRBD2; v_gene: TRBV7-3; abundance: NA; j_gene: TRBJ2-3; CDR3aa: CASSSSGSTDTQYF; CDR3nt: TGTGCCAGCAGCTCTAGCGGGAGCACAGATACGCAGTATTTT
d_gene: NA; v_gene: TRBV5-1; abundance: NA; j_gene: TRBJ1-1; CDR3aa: CASSLGGQNTEAFF; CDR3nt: TGCGCCAGCAGCTTGGGGGGTCAGAACACTGAAGCTTTCTTT
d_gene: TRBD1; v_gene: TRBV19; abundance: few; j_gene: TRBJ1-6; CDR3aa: CASSTGTDNSPLHF; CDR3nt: TGTGCCAGTAGTACCGGGACAGACAATTCACCCCTCCACTTT
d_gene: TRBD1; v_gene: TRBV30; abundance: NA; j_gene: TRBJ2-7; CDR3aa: CAWALSGGSYEQYF; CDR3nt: TGTGCCTGGGCCCTATCAGGGGGAAGCTACGAGCAGTACTTC
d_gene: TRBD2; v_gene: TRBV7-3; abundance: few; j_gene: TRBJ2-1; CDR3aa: CASSIQGSGRGGDEQFF; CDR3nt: TGTGCCAGCAGCATCCAGGGGAGCGGGAGGGGAGGAGATGAGCAGTTCTTC
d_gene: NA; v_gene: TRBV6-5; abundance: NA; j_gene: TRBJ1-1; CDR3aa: CASSYSAQGFTEAFF; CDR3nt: TGTGCCAGCAGTTACTCCGCTCAGGGTTTCACTGAAGCTTTCTTT
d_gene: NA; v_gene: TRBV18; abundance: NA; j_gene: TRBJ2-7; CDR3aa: CASSPYKVGDYEQYF; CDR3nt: TGTGCCAGCTCACCCTATAAGGTGGGGGACTACGAGCAGTACTTC
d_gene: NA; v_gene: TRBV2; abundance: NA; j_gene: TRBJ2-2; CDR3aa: CASGRNTGELFF; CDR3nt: TGTGCCAGCGGAAGGAACACCGGGGAGCTGTTTTTT
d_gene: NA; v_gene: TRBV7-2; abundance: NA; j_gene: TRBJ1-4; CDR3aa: CASSLEGRANEKLFF; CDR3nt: TGTGCCAGCAGCTTGGAGGGTCGAGCTAATGAAAAACTGTTTTTT
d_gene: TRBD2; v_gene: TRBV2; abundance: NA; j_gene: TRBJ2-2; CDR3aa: CASTSLAGVAGELFF; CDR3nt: TGTGCCAGCACCTCCCTAGCGGGAGTGGCCGGGGAGCTGTTTTTT
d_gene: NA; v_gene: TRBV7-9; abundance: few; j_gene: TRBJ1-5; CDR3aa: CASSLASQGIQPQHF; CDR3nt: TGTGCCAGCAGCTTAGCAAGTCAGGGGATTCAGCCCCAGCATTTT
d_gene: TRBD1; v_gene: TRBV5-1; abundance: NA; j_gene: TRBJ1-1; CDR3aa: CASSPDYRGLSEAFF; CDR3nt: TGCGCCAGCAGCCCGGACTACAGGGGATTGAGTGAAGCTTTCTTT
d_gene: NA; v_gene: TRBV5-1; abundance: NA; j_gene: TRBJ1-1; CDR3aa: CASSLVGGMNTEAFF; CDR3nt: TGCGCCAGCAGCTTGGTTGGGGGCATGAACACTGAAGCTTTCTTT
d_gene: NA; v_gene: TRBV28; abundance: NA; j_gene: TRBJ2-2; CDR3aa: CASSPPQGSWRARERTGELFF; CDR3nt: TGTGCCAGCAGTCCCCCCCAGGGATCGTGGCGGGCGCGGGAACGGACCGGGGAGCTGTTTTTT
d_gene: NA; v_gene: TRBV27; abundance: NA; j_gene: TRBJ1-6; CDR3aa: CASSLLWTKNSPLHF; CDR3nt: TGTGCCAGCAGTTTATTATGGACAAAAAATTCACCCCTCCACTTT
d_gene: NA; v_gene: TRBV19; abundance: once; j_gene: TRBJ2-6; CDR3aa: CASRSGANVLTF; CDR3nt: TGTGCCAGTCGATCTGGGGCCAACGTCCTGACTTTC
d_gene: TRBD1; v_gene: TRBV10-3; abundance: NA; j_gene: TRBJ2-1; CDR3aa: CAISEAGGGFGDEQFF; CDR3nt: TGTGCCATCAGTGAGGCAGGGGGCGGCTTTGGAGATGAGCAGTTCTTC
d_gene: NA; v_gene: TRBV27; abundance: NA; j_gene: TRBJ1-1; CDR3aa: CATMGVRPATEAFF; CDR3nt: TGTGCCACCATGGGAGTCCGCCCGGCGACTGAAGCTTTCTTT
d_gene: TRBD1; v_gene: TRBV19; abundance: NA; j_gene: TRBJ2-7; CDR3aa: CASTPRQGASEQYF; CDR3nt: TGTGCCAGTACTCCCCGACAGGGGGCTTCCGAGCAGTACTTC
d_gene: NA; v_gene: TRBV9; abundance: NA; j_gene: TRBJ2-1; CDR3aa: CASSTGLADNEQFF; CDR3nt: TGTGCCAGCAGCACAGGACTTGCAGACAATGAGCAGTTCTTC
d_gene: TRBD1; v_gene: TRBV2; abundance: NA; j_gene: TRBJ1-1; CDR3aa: CASRGQGAAEAFF; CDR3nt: TGTGCCAGCAGGGGACAGGGGGCAGCTGAAGCTTTCTTT
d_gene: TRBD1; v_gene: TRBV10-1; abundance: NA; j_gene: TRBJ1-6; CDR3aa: CASSDQGVSSPLHF; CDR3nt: TGCGCCAGCAGTGACCAGGGGGTTAGTTCACCCCTCCACTTT
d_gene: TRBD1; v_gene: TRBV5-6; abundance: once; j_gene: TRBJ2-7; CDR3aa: CATLDRSSYEQYF; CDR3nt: TGTGCCACCCTGGACAGGTCCTCCTACGAGCAGTACTTC
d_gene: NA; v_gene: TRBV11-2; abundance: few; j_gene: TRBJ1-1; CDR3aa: CASGRWRDTEAFF; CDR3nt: TGTGCCAGCGGCCGTTGGCGGGACACTGAAGCTTTCTTT
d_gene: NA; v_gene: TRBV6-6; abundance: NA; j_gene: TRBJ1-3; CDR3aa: CASSGANSGNTIYF; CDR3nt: TGTGCCAGCAGTGGGGCTAACTCTGGAAACACCATATATTTT
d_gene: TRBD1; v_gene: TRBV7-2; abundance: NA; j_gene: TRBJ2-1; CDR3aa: CASSPPARDRGNNEQFF; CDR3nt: TGTGCCAGCAGCCCCCCCGCCAGGGACAGGGGGAACAATGAGCAGTTCTTC
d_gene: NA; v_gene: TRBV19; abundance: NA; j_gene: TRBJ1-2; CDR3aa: CASVDRNLVNYGYTF; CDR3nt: TGTGCCAGTGTTGACAGGAACCTAGTTAACTATGGCTACACCTTC
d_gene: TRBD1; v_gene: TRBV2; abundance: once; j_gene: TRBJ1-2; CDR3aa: CASSKEFGTGDGYTF; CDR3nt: TGTGCCAGCAGTAAGGAGTTTGGGACAGGGGATGGCTACACCTTC
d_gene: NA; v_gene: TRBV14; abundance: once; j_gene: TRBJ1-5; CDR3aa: CASSQDLWGPQHF; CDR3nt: TGTGCCAGCAGCCAAGATCTGTGGGGGCCCCAGCATTTT
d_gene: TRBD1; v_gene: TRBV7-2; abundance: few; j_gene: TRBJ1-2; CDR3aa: CASSSSGTGGAYGYTF; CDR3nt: TGTGCCAGCAGCTCCTCCGGGACAGGGGGCGCCTATGGCTACACCTTC